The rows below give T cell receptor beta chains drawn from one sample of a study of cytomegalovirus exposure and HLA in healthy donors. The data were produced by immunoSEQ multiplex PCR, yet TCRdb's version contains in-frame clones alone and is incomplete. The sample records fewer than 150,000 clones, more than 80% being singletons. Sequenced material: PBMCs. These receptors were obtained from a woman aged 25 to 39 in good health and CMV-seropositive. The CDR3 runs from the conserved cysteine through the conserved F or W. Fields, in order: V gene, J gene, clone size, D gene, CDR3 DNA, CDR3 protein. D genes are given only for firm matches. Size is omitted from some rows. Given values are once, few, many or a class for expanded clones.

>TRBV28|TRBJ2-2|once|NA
TGTGCCAGCAGTTGGAGGGCAGGGGAGCTGTTTTTT
CASSWRAGELFF
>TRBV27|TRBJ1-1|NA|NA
TGTGCCAGCAGCCCTACTATTCACAGGGTTGAAGCTTTCTTT
CASSPTIHRVEAFF
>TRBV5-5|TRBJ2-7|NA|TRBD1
TGTGCCAGCAGCTTTGTGGACAGGGGGAACGAGCAGTACTTC
CASSFVDRGNEQYF
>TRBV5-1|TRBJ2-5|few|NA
TGCGCCAGCAGCTTTGTCGGCGTCGGGTCCCAAGAGACCCAGTACTTC
CASSFVGVGSQETQYF
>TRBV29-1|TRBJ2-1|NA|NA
TGCAGCGCTGTAAGGGGGAATCCTGGCAATGAGCAGTTCTTC
CSAVRGNPGNEQFF
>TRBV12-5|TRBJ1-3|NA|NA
TGTGCTAGTGGCCCCGGCGGTGGGGGAAACACCATATATTTT
CASGPGGGGNTIYF
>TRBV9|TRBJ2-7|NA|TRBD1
TGTGCCAGCAGCGTAGCCCCGACAGGGCCCTCCGGCTACGAGCAGTACTTC
CASSVAPTGPSGYEQYF
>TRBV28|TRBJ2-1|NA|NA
TGTGCCAGCAGTTTTAGCGGAAGCTCCTACAATGAGCAGTTCTTC
CASSFSGSSYNEQFF
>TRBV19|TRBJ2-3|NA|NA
TGTGCCAGCGGGTATGTAGGGGCCTTCACAGATACGCAGTATTTT
CASGYVGAFTDTQYF
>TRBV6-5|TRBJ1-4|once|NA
TGTGCCAGCACCGACGGGTGGGCTAATGAAAAACTGTTTTTT
CASTDGWANEKLFF
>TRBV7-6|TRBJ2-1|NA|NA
TGTGCCAGCAGCTTACGGGACAATGAGCAGTTCTTC
CASSLRDNEQFF
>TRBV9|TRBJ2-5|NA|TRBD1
TGTGCCAGCAGCGAGGACAGGGGGCGAGAGACCCAGTACTTC
CASSEDRGRETQYF
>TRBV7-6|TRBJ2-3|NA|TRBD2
TGTGCCAGCAGCTTAATAGCGGGAGAGGGTTCTGATACGCAGTATTTT
CASSLIAGEGSDTQYF
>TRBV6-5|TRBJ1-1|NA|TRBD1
TGTGCCAGCAGTTCATACCGGGACAGGGGTGTCACTGAAGCTTTCTTT
CASSSYRDRGVTEAFF
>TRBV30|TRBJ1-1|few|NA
TGTGCCTGGAGTCTAGGGGCGGACACTGAAGCTTTCTTT
CAWSLGADTEAFF
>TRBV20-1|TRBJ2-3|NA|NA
TGCAGTGCCGGTGCCCGGGATACGCAGTATTTT
CSAGARDTQYF
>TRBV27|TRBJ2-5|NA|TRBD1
TGTGCCAGCAGTTCACTACCCGGGACAGAGCAGTACTTC
CASSSLPGTEQYF
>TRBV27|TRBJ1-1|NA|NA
TGTGCCAGCAGTTACTATATTAACACTGAAGCTTTCTTT
CASSYYINTEAFF
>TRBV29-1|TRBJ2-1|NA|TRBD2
TGCAGCGTTGCCGCTAGCGGGAGCTACAATGAGCAGTTCTTC
CSVAASGSYNEQFF
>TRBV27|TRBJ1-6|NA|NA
TGTGCCAGCAGTTGGGGGCTAGGATACAGTGGAAATTCACCCCTCCACTTT
CASSWGLGYSGNSPLHF
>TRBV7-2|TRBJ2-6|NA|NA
TGTGCCAGCAGCTTAGCCAGCTCTGGGGCCAACGTCCTGACTTTC
CASSLASSGANVLTF
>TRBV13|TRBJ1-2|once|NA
TGTGCCAGCAGCGCCATTTGGCGACAGGTTAACTATGGCTACACCTTC
CASSAIWRQVNYGYTF
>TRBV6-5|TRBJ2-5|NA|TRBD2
TGTGCCAGCAAGACTTGGACTAGCGGCCAAGAGACCCAGTACTTC
CASKTWTSGQETQYF
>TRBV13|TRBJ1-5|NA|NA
TGTGCCAGCAGCTCCAGAGGGGGAGCCCAGCATTTT
CASSSRGGAQHF
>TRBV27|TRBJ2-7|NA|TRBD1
TGTGCCAGCAGTCCTCAGATGGGGACAGGGGTGACCTACGAGCAGTACTTC
CASSPQMGTGVTYEQYF
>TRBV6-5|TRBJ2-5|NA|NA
TGTGCCAGCAGTCCTAGGGAGACCCAGTACTTC
CASSPRETQYF
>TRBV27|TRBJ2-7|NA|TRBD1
TGTGCCAGCAGTTTCGCCCGGGACAGGGAAGGACGCGAGCAGTACTTC
CASSFARDREGREQYF
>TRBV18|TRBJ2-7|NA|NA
TGTGCCAGCTCAGAAGCGGGCGTACGCGAGCAGTACTTC
CASSEAGVREQYF
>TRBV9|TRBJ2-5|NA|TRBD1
TGTGCCAGCAGCGCTAGACAGGGGGCGGGGGAGACCCAGTACTTC
CASSARQGAGETQYF
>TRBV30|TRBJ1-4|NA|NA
TGTGCCTGGAGGCCAGCGGGGGGGGGTGAAAAACTGTTTTTT
CAWRPAGGGEKLFF
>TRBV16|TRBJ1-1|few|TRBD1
TGTGCCAGCAGCCCGATCCAGGGGGGAAGGACTGAAGCTTTCTTT
CASSPIQGGRTEAFF
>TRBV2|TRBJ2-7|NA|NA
TGTGCCAGCAGTGCAGAGCCAGGGGTTGAAAACGAGCAGTACTTC
CASSAEPGVENEQYF
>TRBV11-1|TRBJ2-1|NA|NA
TGTGCCAGCAGCTTAAACGAGGCATTGCAGTTCTTC
CASSLNEALQFF
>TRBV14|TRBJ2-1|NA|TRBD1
TGTGCCAGCAGCCCACAGGGGGGATCTGGTGAGCAGTTCTTC
CASSPQGGSGEQFF
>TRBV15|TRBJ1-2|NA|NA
TGTGCCACCAGCAGAGATCACACCTATGGCTACACCTTC
CATSRDHTYGYTF
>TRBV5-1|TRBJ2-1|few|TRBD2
TGCGCCAGCAGCTTGGCCGGTAGCGGGAGCTACAATGAGCAGTTCTTC
CASSLAGSGSYNEQFF
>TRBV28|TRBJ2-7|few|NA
TGTGCCAGCAGTTTGTCCCTTCCCAGGGACGAGCAGTACTTC
CASSLSLPRDEQYF
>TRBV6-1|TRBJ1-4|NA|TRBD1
TGTGCCAGCAGTGAGGGACAGGGCGAAAAACTGTTTTTT
CASSEGQGEKLFF
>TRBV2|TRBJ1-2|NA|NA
TGTGCCAGCAGTGACGGTTCGAACTACTATGGCTACACCTTC
CASSDGSNYYGYTF
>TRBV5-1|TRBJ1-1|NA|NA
TGCGCCAGCAGCTTGGGCCGAGGCACTGAAGCTTTCTTT
CASSLGRGTEAFF
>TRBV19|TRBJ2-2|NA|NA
TGTGCCAGTAGGTCCCTTGCCGGGGAGCTGTTTTTT
CASRSLAGELFF
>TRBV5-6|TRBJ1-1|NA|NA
TGTGCCAGCAGCGGGGGCATCCGCGGTGGGACTGAAGCTTTCTTT
CASSGGIRGGTEAFF
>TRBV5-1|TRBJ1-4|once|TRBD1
TGCGCCAGCAGCTTGTTGACAGGGCTAGGAGAAAAACTGTTTTTT
CASSLLTGLGEKLFF
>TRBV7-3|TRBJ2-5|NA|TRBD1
TGTGCCAGCAGCTGGACAGGGGGGGTAAAAGAGACCCAGTACTTC
CASSWTGGVKETQYF
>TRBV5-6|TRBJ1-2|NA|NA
TGTGCCAGCAGCTTGGAAGGGGTTGCTAACTATGGCTACACCTTC
CASSLEGVANYGYTF